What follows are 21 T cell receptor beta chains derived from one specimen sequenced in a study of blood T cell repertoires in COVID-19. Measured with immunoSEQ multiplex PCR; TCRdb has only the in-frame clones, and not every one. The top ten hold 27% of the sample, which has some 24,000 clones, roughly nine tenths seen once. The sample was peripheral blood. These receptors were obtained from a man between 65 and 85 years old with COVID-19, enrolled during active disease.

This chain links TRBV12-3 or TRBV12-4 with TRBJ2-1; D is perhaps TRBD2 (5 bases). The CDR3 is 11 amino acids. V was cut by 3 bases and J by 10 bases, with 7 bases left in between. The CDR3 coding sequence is TGTGCCAGCAGTTTCGGGAACGAGCAGTTCTTC. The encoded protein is CASSFGNEQFF.

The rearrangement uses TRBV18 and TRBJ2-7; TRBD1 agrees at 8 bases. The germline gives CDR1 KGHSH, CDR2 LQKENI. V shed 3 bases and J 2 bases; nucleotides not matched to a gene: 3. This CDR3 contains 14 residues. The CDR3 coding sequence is TGTGCCAGCTCACCCCGGGACAGGACCTACGAGCAGTACTTC. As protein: CASSPRDRTYEQYF.

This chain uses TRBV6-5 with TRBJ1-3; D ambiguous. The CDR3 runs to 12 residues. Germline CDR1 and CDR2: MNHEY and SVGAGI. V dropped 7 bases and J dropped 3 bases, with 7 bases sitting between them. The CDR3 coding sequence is TGTGCCAGCATGTCGGGTGGAAACACCATATATTTT. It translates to CASMSGGNTIYF.

CDR3: CASSLSALSHEQYF. For the CDR3, the DNA is TGTGCCAGCAGCTTATCTGCCCTATCCCACGAGCAGTACTTC. This chain links TRBV7-9 with TRBJ2-7; D call uncertain. This CDR3 is 14 amino acids long. V was cut by 2 bases and J by 5 bases, with 13 bases left in between. CDR1 SEHNR and CDR2 FQNEAQ come from the germline V gene (reference sequence).

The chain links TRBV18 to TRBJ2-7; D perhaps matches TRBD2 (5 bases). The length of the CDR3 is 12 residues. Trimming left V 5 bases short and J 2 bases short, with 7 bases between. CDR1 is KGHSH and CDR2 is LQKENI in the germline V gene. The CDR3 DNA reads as TGTGCCAGCTCAGGGGAGACCTACGAGCAGTACTTC. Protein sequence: CASSGETYEQYF.

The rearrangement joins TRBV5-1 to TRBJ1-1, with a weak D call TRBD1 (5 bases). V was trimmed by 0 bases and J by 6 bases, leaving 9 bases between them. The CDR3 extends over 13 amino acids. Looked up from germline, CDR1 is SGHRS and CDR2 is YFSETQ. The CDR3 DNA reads TGCGCCAGCAGCTTGGCCCCAGGGCCTGAAGCTTTCTTT. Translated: CASSLAPGPEAFF.

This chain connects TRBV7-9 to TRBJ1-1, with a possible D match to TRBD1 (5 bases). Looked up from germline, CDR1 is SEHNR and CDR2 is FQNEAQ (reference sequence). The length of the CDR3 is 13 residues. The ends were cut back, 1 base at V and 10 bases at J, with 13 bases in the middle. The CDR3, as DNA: TGTGCCAGCAGCTTAGTGGGGTTGACAGCAGCTTTCTTT. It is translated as CASSLVGLTAAFF.

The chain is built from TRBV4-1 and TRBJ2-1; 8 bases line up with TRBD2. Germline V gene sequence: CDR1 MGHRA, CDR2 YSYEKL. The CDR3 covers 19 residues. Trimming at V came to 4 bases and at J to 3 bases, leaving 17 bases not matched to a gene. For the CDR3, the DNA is TGCGCCAGCAGCCCACAGAGCGGGGGACTCGCTTTTCTCTACAATGAGCAGTTCTTC. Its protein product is CASSPQSGGLAFLYNEQFF.

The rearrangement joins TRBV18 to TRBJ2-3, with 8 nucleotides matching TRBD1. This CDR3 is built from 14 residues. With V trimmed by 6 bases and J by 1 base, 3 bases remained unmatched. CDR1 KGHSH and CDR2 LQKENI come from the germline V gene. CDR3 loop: CASSPTGGTDTQYF. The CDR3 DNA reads TGTGCCAGCTCCCCGACAGGGGGCACAGATACGCAGTATTTT.

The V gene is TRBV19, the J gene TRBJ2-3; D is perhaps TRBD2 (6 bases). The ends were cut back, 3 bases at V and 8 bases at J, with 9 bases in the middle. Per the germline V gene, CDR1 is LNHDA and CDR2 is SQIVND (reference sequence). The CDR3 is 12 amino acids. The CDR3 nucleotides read TGTGCCAGTAGTATCCAGACTAGTACGCAGTATTTT. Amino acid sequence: CASSIQTSTQYF.

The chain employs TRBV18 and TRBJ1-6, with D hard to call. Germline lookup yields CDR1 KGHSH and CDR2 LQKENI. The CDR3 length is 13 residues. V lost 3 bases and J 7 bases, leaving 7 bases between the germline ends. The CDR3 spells CASSPGPNSPLHF. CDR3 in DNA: TGTGCCAGCTCACCGGGCCCGAATTCACCCCTCCACTTT.

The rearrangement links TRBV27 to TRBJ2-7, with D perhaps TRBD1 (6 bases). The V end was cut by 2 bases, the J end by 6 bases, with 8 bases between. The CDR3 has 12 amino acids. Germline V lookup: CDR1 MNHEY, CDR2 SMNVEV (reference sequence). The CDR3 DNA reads TGTGCCAGCAGTTTAGGCAGGGGCGAGCAGTACTTC. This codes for CASSLGRGEQYF.

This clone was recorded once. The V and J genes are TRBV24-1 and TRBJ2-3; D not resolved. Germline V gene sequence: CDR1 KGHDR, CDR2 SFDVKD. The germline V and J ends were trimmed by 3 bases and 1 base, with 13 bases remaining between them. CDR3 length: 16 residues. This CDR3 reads CATSDPARSGTDTQYF. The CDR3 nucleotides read TGTGCCACCAGTGATCCGGCCCGCAGCGGCACAGATACGCAGTATTTT.

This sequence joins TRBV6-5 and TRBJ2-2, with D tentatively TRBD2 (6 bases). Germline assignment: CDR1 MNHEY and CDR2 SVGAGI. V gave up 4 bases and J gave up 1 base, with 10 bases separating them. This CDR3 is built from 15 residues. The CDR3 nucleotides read TGTGCCAGCAGTTCCGGGACTTGGAACACCGGGGAGCTGTTTTTT. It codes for CASSSGTWNTGELFF.

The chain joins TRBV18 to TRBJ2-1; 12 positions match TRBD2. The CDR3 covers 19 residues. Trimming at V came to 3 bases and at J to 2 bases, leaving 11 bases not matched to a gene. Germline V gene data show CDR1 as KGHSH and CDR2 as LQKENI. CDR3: CASSPQLAGGGFTYNEQFF. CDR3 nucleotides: TGTGCCAGCTCACCTCAACTAGCGGGAGGAGGGTTCACCTACAATGAGCAGTTCTTC.

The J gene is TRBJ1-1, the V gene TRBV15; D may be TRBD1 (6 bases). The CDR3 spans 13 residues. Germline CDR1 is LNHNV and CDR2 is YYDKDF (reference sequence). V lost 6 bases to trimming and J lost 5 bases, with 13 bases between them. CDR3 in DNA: TGTGCCACCAGTAGGAGGGGGGGGACTGAAGCTTTCTTT. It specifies CATSRRGGTEAFF.

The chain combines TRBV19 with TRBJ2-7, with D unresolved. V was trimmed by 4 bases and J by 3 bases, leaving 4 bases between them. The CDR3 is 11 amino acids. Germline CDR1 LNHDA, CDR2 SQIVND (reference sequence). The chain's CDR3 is CASSNYYEQYF. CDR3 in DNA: TGTGCCAGTAGTAACTACTACGAGCAGTACTTC.

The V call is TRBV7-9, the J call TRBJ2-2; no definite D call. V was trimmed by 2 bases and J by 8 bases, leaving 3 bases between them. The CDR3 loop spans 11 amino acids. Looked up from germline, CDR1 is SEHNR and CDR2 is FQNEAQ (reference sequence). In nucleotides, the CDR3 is TGTGCCAGCAGCTTAATAGGGGAGCTGTTTTTT. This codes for CASSLIGELFF.

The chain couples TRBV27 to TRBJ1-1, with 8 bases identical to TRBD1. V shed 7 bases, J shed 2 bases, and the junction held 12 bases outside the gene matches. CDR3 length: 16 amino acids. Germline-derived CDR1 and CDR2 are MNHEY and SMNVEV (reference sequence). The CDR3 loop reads CASTREGTGPNTEAFF. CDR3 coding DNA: TGTGCCAGCACAAGGGAGGGGACAGGTCCAAACACTGAAGCTTTCTTT.

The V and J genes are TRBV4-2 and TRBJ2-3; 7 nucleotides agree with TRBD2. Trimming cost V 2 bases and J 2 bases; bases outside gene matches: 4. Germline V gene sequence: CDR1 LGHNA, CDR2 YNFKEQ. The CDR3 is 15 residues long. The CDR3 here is CASSQLAAHTDTQYF. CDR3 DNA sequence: TGTGCCAGCAGCCAACTAGCGGCGCACACAGATACGCAGTATTTT.

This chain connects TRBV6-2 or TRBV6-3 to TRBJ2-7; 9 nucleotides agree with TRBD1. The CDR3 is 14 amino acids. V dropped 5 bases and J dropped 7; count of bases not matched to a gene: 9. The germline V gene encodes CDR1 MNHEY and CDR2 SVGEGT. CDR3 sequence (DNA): TGTGCCAGCAGTGGCGGGACAGGGTATCGGGAGCAGTACTTC. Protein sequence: CASSGGTGYREQYF.